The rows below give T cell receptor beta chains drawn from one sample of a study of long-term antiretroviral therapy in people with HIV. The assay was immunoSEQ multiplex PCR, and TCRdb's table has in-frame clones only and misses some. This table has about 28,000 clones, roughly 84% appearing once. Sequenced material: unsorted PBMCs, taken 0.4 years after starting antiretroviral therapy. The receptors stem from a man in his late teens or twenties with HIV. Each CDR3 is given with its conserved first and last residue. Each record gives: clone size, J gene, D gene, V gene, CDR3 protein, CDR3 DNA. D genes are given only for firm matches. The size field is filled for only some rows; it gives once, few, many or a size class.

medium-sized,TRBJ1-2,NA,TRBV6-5,CASSYEMSYGYTF,TGTGCCAGCAGTTACGAGATGTCGTATGGCTACACCTTC
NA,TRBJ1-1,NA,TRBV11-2,CASSLGEGREAFF,TGTGCCAGCAGCTTAGGGGAGGGTAGAGAAGCTTTCTTT
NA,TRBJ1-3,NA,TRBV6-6,CASSNSPEAPGNTIYF,TGTGCCAGCAGTAATAGCCCGGAGGCACCCGGAAACACCATATATTTT
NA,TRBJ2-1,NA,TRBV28,CASSLGTNNEQFF,TGTGCCAGCAGTTTAGGGACAAACAATGAGCAGTTCTTC
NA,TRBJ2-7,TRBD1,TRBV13,CASSGTGIDSYEQYF,TGTGCCAGCAGCGGGACAGGGATCGACAGCTACGAGCAGTACTTC
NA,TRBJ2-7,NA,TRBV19,CASSDRSPSYEQYF,TGTGCCAGTAGTGACAGGTCTCCCTCCTACGAGCAGTACTTC
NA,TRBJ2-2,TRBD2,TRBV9,CASSPRLAENTGELFF,TGTGCCAGCAGCCCAAGACTAGCGGAGAACACCGGGGAGCTGTTTTTT
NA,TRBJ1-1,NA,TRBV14,CASSQEGQRATEAFF,TGTGCCAGCAGCCAAGAGGGGCAACGGGCCACTGAAGCTTTCTTT
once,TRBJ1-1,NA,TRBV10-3,CAITRDRTEAFF,TGTGCCATCACAAGAGACAGGACTGAAGCTTTCTTT
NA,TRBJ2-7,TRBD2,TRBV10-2,CASSERAGGRYEQYF,TGCGCCAGCAGTGAGAGAGCGGGGGGTCGCTACGAGCAGTACTTC
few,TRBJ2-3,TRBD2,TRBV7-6,CASSRLATTDTQYF,TGTGCCAGCAGCCGACTAGCCACCACAGATACGCAGTATTTT
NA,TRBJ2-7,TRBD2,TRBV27,CASSFGSPGEGAGEQYF,TGTGCCAGCAGTTTTGGCTCCCCGGGGGAGGGCGCGGGCGAGCAGTACTTC
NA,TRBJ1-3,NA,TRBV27,CASSLTKGNTIYF,TGTGCCAGCAGTTTAACGAAAGGAAACACCATATATTTT
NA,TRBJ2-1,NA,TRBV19,CASSNTNEQFF,TGTGCCAGTAGTAACACAAATGAGCAGTTCTTC
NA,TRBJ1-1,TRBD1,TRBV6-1,CASSAVTTGMNTEAFF,TGTGCCAGCAGTGCCGTCACGACAGGGATGAACACTGAAGCTTTCTTT
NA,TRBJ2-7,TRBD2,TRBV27,CASSLSVGRALYEQYF,TGTGCCAGCAGTTTATCTGTCGGGAGGGCCCTCTACGAGCAGTACTTC
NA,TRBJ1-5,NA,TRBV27,CASSSPTRPNQPQHF,TGTGCCAGCAGTTCACCGACCCGGCCCAATCAGCCCCAGCATTTT
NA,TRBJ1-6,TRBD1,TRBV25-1,CASSGYRGDNSPLHF,TGTGCCAGCAGTGGATACAGGGGTGATAATTCACCCCTCCACTTT
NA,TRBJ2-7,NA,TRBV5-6,CASSSGLLYEQYF,TGTGCCAGCAGCTCGGGACTGCTCTACGAGCAGTACTTC
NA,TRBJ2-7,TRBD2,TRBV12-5,CASGPNLRTSEQYF,TGTGCTAGTGGCCCTAACTTAAGGACTAGCGAGCAGTACTTC
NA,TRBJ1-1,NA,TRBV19,CASSTPARGSGTEAFF,TGTGCCAGTAGTACCCCCGCCCGGGGCAGCGGCACTGAAGCTTTCTTT
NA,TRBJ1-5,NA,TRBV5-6,CASSSVRGGGNQPQHF,TGTGCCAGCAGCTCAGTTCGGGGAGGGGGCAATCAGCCCCAGCATTTT
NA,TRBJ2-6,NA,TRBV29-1,CSVERVTGANVLTF,TGCAGCGTTGAAAGGGTTACTGGGGCCAACGTCCTGACTTTC
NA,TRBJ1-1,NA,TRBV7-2,CASSLNRMNTEAFF,TGTGCCAGCAGCTTGAACAGGATGAACACTGAAGCTTTCTTT
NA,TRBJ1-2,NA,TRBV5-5,CASSFLVPGRGNYGYTF,TGTGCCAGCAGCTTTCTAGTCCCTGGGAGGGGAAACTATGGCTACACCTTC
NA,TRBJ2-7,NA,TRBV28,CASSLGPLTDKGQYF,TGTGCCAGCAGTTTAGGCCCCCTGACCGACAAAGGGCAGTACTTC
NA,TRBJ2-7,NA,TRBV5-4,CASSLDQGSAGDEQYF,TGTGCCAGCAGCTTGGATCAGGGTTCAGCGGGCGACGAGCAGTACTTC
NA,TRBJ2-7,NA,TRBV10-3,CAISDQGHSYEQYF,TGTGCCATCAGTGACCAAGGACACTCCTACGAGCAGTACTTC
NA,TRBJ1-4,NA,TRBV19,CASSTSRREKLFF,TGTGCCAGTAGTACCTCCCGAAGGGAAAAACTGTTTTTT
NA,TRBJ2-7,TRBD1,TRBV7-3,CASSLGQGAPSYEQYF,TGTGCCAGCAGCTTGGGACAGGGAGCACCCTCCTACGAGCAGTACTTC
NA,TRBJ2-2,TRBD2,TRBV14,CASSQALGGTGELFF,TGTGCCAGCAGCCAAGCCCTCGGGGGGACCGGGGAGCTGTTTTTT
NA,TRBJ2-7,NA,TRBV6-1,CASGYEQYF,TGTGCCAGCGGCTACGAGCAGTACTTC
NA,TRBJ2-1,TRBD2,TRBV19,CASSITGISGGPYNEQFF,TGTGCCAGTAGTATAACCGGAATTAGCGGGGGCCCCTACAATGAGCAGTTCTTC
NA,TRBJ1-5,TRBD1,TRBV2,CASSDDRGNQPQHF,TGTGCCAGCAGTGACGACAGGGGGAATCAGCCCCAGCATTTT
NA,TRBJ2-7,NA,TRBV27,CASRSLGTRDYEQYF,TGTGCCAGCCGTTCCCTTGGGACAAGGGACTACGAGCAGTACTTC